The subject of this entry is one TCR beta chain. Its antigen is still unknown. A read error may account for a junction end that differs from germline. As for time point: late sampling 161 to 241 days after vaccination in three convalescent patients. Noted treatment: approximately 9-day PBMC culture with coronavirus spike peptide pools or control peptides (ViraFEST assay). Peptide pool stimulation in ViraFEST expanded antigen-specific T cells, whose TCRs were then sequenced. US Alpha, Beta and Delta variants postdated the positive PCR dates, which ran from March to December 2020. Cultured CD4+ T-cell DNA underwent Oncomine TCR Beta short-read sequencing. TCRdb redid the calling of the PCR reads with MiXCR, one entry per CDR3 protein. The sample holds fewer than 20,000 distinct CDR3 sequences, roughly two fifths seen once. The CDR3 length is 14 residues. Per germline, CDR1 SGHVS and CDR2 FNYEAQ. The entry originates in a study of vaccination and CD4 T cells after COVID-19. Study background: It was a median about 93 days after diagnosis, with a range of 35 to 161, that post-COVID samples were drawn.

This specimen consisted of CD4+ T cells from blood, cultured in vitro, obtained about 7 months after SARS-CoV-2 vaccination. The source of this sequence is a human donor who had recovered from COVID-19. J is TRBJ1-1 and V is TRBV7-6; 9 nucleotides line up with TRBD1. The CDR3 sequence: CAGSKRDRAAEAFF. DNA of the CDR3: TGTGCCGGCAGCAAGAGGGACAGGGCAGCTGAAGCTTTCTTT.